This T cell receptor beta chain was identified in a study of GPR56 and killer-like receptors on CD4 memory cells (dated by TCRdb to about 2019). About the study as a whole: It was proposed in the study that human CD4+ memory T-cell differentiation and cytokine production potential are marked by progressive acquisition of KLRB1, KLRG1, GPR56 and then KLRF1. Healthy blood donors in the study were described as age-matched to the liver disease patients, whose median age was 68 years.

From the germline V gene, CDR1 is SGHTA and CDR2 is FQGNSA. The CDR3 starts with the cysteine, ends with the phenylalanine, and has 12 residues. The DNA is unrecorded. Five KLR/GPR56-defined CD4+ populations were enriched by fluorescence-activated cell sorting before TCRbeta sequencing. To test whether memory differentiation follows a linear pathway, the researchers sequenced TCRbeta repertoires from five CD4+ T-cell subsets, each defined by expression of KLRB1, KLRG1, GPR56 and KLRF1. TCR-sequenced cells came from peripheral blood of healthy control individuals, reported as five donors in the TCRbeta analysis figure. Heparinized peripheral blood was collected, and every sample was processed within one hour of retrieval. Blood was diluted 1:2 in PBS, and peripheral blood mononuclear cells were then isolated from the diluted blood at room temperature by Biocoll density gradient centrifugation. Before flow sorting, freshly isolated PBMCs underwent magnetic sorting with anti-CD4 MicroBeads to enrich CD4+ T cells. A BD FACSAria II was used to sort CD4+ T cells enriched from PBMCs of healthy donors according to marker expression. Surface staining used anti-KLRB1 clone 191B8, anti-KLRF1 clone 4A4.D10 and anti-KLRG1 clone REA261 antibodies from Miltenyi Biotec.

Paper-wide results and their limitations: TCR repertoires overlapped especially between the late populations 4 and 5, and partly population 3. Rather than full repertoires, only the 100 most expanded clones per population were included in the diversity and similarity analyses. The clones that dominated late populations 4 and 5 were also present in early populations 1 and 2, and the authors interpreted this finding as evidence for linear differentiation. Clonal frequency started low in the marker-negative population and rose progressively along the proposed pathway, while TCRbeta diversity decreased accordingly.

Reads for this sample came from an Illumina HiSeq 2500. The recombined TCRbeta locus was amplified by a previously published PCR protocol to build sequencing libraries. Turning to the authors' computational methods: Reads whose average quality score was below 30 were removed, and the reads that remained were processed with IMSEQ. Each clonotype was defined by the combination of Vbeta gene, Jbeta gene and CDR3 amino acid sequence. Repertoire overlap between populations was quantified with the Morisita-Horn index computed on the top 100 expanded clones. Renyi diversity profiles, calculated on the top 100 expanded clones, were used to assess clonal diversity. TCRdb reprocessed the raw reads; every CDR3 protein sequence is a single record, and DNA is not supplied. The V and J calls follow TCRdb's processing rather than the paper's. The sample's table covers under 3,500 distinct CDR3 sequences. The ten largest clones represent 5.3% of the sample.

Frequency classes this clonotype as medium-sized (0.01 to 0.1%); no count is given. It has no known antigen specificity. The rearranged chain carries TRBV7-2 and TRBJ1-1. This receptor was identified in a human donor in good health. The sequencing input was memory CD4+ T cells from blood. The CDR3 loop reads CANDGGNTEAFF.